What follows describes a single T cell receptor beta chain. Original analysis: Amplification of reference gene primers was used by the study to estimate nucleated cell counts. The assay was immunoSEQ multiplex PCR, and TCRdb's table has in-frame clones only and misses some. The V and J calls and the clone size are those of that table, but D and trimming were determined from the DNA. The sample has tens of thousands of clones; approximately 82% are singletons. The record originates from a study of blood T cell repertoires in COVID-19. Study overall: Collection of acute and convalescent COVID-19 samples took place in the United States, Italy and Spain. PBMCs, B-cell-depleted T cells, or T cells provided the cDNA or gDNA that made up the material.

Per the germline V gene, CDR1 is MNHEY and CDR2 is SVGEGT. The CDR3 extends over 16 amino acids. Trimming removed 4 bases from V and 4 bases from J; junction bases left unmatched: 8. The sample taken for sequencing was peripheral blood. The chain has TRBV6-2 or TRBV6-3 and TRBJ1-5, with 9 nucleotides matching TRBD1. The source is a human donor in a cohort sampled during active COVID-19. CDR3 nucleotide sequence: TGTGCCAGCAGTTCGATCTACAGGGGGCTAAATCAGCCCCAGCATTTT. It encodes CASSSIYRGLNQPQHF.